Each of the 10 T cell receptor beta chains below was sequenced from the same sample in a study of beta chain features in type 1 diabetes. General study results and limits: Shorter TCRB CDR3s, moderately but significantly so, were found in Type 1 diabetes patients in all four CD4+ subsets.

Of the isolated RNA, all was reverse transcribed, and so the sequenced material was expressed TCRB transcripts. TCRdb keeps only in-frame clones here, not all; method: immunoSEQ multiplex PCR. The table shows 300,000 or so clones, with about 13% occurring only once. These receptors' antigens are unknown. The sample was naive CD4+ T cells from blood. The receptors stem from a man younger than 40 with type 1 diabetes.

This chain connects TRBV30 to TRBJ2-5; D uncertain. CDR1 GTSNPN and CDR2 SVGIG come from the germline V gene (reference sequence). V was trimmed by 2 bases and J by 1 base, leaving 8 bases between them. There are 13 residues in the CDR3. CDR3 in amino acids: CAWSPGVQETQYF. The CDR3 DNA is TGTGCCTGGAGTCCCGGAGTCCAAGAGACCCAGTACTTC.

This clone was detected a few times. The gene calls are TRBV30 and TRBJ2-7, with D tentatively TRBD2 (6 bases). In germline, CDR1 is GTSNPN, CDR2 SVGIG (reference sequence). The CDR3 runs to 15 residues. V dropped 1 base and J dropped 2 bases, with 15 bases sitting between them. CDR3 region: CAWSELAIPTYEQYF. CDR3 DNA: TGTGCCTGGAGTGAACTAGCCATCCCTACCTACGAGCAGTACTTC. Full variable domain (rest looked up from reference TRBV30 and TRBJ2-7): SQTIHQWPATLVQPVGSPLSLECTVEGTSNPNLYWYRQAAGRGLQLLFYSVGIGQISSEVPQNLSASRPQDRQFILSSKKLLLSDSGFYLCAWSELAIPTYEQYFGPGTRLTVT.

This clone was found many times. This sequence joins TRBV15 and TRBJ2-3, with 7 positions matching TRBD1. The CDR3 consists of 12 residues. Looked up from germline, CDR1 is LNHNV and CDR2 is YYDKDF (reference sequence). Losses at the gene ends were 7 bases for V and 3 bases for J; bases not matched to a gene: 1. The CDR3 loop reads CATTGGTDTQYF. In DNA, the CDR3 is TGTGCCACCACAGGGGGTACAGATACGCAGTATTTT.

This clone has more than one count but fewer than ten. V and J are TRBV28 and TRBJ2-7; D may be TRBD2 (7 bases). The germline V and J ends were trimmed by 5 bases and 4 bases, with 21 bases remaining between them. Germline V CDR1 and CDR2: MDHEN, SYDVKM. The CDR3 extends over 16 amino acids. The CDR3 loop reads CASSPHRGGGRYEQYF. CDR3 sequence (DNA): TGTGCCAGCAGTCCCCACCGTGGGGGCGGGAGATACGAGCAGTACTTC.

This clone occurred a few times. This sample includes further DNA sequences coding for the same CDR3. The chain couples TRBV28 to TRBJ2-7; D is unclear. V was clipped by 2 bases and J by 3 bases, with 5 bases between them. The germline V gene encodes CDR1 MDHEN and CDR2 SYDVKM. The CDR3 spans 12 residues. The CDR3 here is CASSLLRYEQYF. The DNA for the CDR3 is TGTGCCAGCAGTTTACTTCGCTACGAGCAGTACTTC.

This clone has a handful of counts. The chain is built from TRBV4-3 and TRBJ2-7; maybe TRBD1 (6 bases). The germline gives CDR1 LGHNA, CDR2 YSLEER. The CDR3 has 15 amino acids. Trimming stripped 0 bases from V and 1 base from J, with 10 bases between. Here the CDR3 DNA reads TGCGCCAGCAGCCAAGACAGGGGTTTTTCCTACGAGCAGTACTTC. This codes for CASSQDRGFSYEQYF.

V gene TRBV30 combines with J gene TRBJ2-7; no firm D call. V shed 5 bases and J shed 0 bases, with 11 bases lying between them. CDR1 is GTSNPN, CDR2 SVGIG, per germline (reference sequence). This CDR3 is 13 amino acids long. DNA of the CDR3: TGTGCCTGGGAAACCCATAGCTCCTACGAGCAGTACTTC. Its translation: CAWETHSSYEQYF.

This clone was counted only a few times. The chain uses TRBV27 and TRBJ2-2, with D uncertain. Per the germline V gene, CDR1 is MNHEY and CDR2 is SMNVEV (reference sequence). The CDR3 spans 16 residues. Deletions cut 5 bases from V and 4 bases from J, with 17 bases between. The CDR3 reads CASSTTNWRSTGELFF. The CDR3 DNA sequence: TGTGCCAGCAGTACAACTAACTGGAGAAGCACCGGGGAGCTGTTTTTT.

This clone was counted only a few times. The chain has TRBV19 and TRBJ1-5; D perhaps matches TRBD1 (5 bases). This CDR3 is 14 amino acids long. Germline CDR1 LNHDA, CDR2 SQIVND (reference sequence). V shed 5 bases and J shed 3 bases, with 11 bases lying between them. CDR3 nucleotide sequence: TGTGCCAGTAGTGGCGGGGGGGTCAATCAGCCCCAGCATTTT. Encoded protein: CASSGGGVNQPQHF.

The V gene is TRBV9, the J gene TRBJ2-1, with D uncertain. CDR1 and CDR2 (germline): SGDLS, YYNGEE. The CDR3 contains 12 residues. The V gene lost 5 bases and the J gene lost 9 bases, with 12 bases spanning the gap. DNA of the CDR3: TGTGCCAGCAGTTTGATTCACGGTGAGCAGTTCTTC. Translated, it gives CASSLIHGEQFF.